This TCR beta chain was recovered during a study of T cell responses to AZD1222 COVID-19 vaccine. Per germline, CDR1 LGHDT and CDR2 YNNKEL (reference sequence). J lost 5 bases, V lost 5 bases, and 8 bases had no gene match. The CDR3 has 14 amino acids. This clone was detected only once. Sequenced by immunoSEQ multiplex PCR; TCRdb stores in-frame clones only, minus some. The sample lists 25,000 to 35,000 clones; around 80% were seen once. This sample comprised peripheral blood, obtained on day 0 of AZD1222 vaccination. The TCR comes from an adult in good health. The chain has TRBV3-1 (or the pseudogene TRBV3-2) and TRBJ1-1; 7 positions match TRBD1. The CDR3 loop is CASSVRGRRTEAFF. In DNA form, the CDR3 reads TGTGCCAGCAGCGTTAGGGGGCGGCGAACTGAAGCTTTCTTT.